This T cell receptor (beta chain) was captured by sequencing in a study of blood T cells in healthy people across ages. This CDR3 has 15 residues. Per germline, CDR1 SGHVS and CDR2 FNYEAQ. Alongside a J-beta primer mix, a sample-barcoded 5' primer served in a second PCR lasting roughly 7 to 11 cycles. Every sample gave at least 2.5 million paired-end reads containing CDR3. Each CDR3 protein is one row after TCRdb ran MiXCR on the 5' RACE reads. The sample records 1.5 million to 2 million distinct CDR3 sequences, 40% to 55% being singletons. The sequence came from a woman aged 40-49 years in good health. V and J are TRBV7-6 and TRBJ2-4; maybe TRBD2 (6 bases). Gene TRBJ2-5 matches the end of the DNA better, so the J call may be wrong. The sequencing sample was made of blood. Here the CDR3 reads CASSRTGDAIETQYF. The CDR3 DNA reads as TGTGCCAGCAGCCGAACGGGAGACGCAATAGAGACCCAGTACTTC.